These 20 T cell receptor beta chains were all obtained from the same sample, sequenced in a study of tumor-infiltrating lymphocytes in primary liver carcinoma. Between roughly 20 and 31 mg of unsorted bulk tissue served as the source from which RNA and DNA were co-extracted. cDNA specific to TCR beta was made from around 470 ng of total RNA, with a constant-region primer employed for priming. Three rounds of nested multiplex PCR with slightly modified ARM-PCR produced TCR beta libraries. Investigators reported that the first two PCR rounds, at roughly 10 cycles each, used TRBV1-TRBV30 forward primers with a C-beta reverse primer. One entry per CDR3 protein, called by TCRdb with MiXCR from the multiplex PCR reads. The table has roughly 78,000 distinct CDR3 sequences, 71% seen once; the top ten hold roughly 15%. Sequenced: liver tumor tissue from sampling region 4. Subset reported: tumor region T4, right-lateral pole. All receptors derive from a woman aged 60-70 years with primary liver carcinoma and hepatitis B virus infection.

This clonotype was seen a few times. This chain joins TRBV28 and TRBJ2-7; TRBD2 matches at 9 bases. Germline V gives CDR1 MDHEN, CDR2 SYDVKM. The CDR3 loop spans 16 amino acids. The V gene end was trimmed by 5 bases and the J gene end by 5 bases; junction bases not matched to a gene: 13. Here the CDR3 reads CASSPPGREGFNEQYF. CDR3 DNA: TGTGCCAGCAGTCCACCGGGGCGGGAGGGGTTCAACGAGCAGTACTTC.

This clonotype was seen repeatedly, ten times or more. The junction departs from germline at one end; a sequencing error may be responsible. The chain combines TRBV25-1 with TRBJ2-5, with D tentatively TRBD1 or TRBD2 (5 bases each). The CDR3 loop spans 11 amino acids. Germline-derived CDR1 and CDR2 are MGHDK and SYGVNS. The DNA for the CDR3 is TGTGCCAGGAGTGGCCGGCGGACTGGGGCCTTC. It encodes CARSGRRTGAF. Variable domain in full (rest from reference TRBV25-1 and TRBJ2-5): EADIYQTPRYLVIGTGKKITLECSQTMGHDKMYWYQQDPGMELHLIHYSYGVNSTEKGDLSSESTVSRIRTEHFPLTLESARPSHTSQYLCARSGRRTGAFGPGTRLLVL.

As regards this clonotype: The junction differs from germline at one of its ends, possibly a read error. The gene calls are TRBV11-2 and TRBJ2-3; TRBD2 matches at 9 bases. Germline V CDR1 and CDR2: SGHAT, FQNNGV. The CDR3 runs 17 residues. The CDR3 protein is CTSSLVAGVPSTDTQYF. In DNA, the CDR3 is TGTACCAGCTCCTTGGTAGCGGGAGTGCCTAGCACGGATACGCAGTATTTT.

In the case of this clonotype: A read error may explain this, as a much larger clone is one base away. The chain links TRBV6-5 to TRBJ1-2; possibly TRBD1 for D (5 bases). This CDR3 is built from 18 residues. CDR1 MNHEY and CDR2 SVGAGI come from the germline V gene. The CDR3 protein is CASSYRPVGLAANCGYTF. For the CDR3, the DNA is TGTGCCAGCAGTTACCGACCGGTGGGGCTCGCAGCTAACTGTGGCTACACCTTC.

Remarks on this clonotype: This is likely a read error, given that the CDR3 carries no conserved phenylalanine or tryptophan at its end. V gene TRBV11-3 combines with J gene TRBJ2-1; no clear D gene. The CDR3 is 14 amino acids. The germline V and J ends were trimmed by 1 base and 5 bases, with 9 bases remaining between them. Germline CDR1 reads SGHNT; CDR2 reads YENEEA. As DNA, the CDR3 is TGTGCCAGCAGCTTAGGGATCAGCAACAATGAGCAGTTCCTC. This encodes CASSLGISNNEQFL.

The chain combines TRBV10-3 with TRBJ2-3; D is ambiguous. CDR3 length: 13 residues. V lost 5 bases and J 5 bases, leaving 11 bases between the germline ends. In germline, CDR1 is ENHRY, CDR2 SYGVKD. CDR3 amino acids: CAISYHLGDTQYF. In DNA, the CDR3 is TGTGCCATCAGTTACCACCTAGGAGATACGCAGTATTTT.

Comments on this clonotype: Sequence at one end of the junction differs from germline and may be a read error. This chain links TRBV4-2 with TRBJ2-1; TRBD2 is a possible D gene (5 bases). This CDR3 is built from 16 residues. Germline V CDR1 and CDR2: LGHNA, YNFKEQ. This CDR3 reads CASRQGPGIAAMEQFF. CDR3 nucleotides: TGCGCCAGCAGGCAAGGACCGGGAATAGCAGCCATGGAGCAGTTCTTC.

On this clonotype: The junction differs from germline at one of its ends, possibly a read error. The CDR3 DNA reads as TGTGCCAGCAGTTCCAAAGGACTAGCGGGAATCGGGGGGCTGTTTTTT. Its protein is CASSSKGLAGIGGLFF. The rearrangement joins TRBV6-6 to TRBJ2-2; 12 bases fit TRBD2. CDR1 MNHNY and CDR2 SVGAGI come from the germline V gene (reference sequence). This CDR3 is 16 amino acids long.

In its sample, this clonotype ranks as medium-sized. CDR3 nucleotides: TGTGCCAGCAGTACCCCGCGGCGGGGGATCTACGAGCAGTACTTC. Its translation: CASSTPRRGIYEQYF. The chain carries TRBV6-2 or TRBV6-3 and TRBJ2-7; 7 bases agree with TRBD2. The CDR3 covers 15 residues. CDR1 and CDR2 (germline): MNHEY, SVGEGT. Unmatched junction bases numbered 10, after V lost 5 bases and J lost 3 bases.

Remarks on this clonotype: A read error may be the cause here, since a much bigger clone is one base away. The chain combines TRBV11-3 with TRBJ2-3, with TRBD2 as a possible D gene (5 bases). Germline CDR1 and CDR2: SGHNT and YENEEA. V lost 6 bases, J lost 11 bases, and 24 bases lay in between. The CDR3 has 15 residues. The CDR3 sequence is CASRLDPGGRGGQYF. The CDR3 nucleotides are TGTGCCAGCAGGTTGGATCCCGGCGGCCGAGGAGGGCAGTATTTT.

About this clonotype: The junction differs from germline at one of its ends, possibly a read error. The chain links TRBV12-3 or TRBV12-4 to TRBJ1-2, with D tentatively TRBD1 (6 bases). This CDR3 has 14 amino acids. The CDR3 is CASSLGVGADGYTF. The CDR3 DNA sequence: TGTGCCAGCAGTTTAGGGGTGGGGGCTGATGGTTACACCTTC.

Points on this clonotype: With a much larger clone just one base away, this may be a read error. The CDR3 DNA reads TGTGCCAGCAGCTATAGCGCCGGGACAGGGAGGACTGGGGCCAACGTCCTGACTTTC. Protein product: CASSYSAGTGRTGANVLTF. V is TRBV7-9 and J is TRBJ2-6, with TRBD1 matching 9 bases. The CDR3 runs 19 residues. With V trimmed by 4 bases and J by 2 bases, 12 bases remained unmatched. Germline CDR1 and CDR2: SEHNR and FQNEAQ (reference sequence).

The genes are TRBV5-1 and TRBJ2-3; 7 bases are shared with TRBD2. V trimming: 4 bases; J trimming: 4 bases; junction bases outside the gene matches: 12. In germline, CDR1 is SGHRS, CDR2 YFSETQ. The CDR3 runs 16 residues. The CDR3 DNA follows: TGCGCCAGCAGCGGCACCCTAGTGGGAGGGCCAGATACGCAGTATTTT. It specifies CASSGTLVGGPDTQYF. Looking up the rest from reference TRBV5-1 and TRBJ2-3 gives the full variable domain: KAGVTQTPRYLIKTRGQQVTLSCSPISGHRSVSWYQQTPGQGLQFLFEYFSETQRNKGNFPGRFSGRQFSNSRSEMNVSTLELGDSALYLCASSGTLVGGPDTQYFGPGTRLTVL.

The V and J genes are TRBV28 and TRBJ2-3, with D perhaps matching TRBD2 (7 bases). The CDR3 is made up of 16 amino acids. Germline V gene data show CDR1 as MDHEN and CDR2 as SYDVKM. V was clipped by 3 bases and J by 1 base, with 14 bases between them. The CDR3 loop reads CASSLGGLVGTDTQYF. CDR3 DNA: TGTGCCAGCAGTTTGGGGGGGCTCGTGGGCACAGATACGCAGTATTTT.

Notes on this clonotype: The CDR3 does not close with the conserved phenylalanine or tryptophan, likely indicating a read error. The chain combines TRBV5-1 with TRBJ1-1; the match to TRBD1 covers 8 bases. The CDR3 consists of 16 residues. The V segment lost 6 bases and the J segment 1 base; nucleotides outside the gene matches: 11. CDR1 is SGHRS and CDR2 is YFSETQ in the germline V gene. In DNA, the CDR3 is TGCGCCAGCAACGGAGACAGGGGTTTAGCGAACACTGAAGCTTTCTAT. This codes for CASNGDRGLANTEAFY.

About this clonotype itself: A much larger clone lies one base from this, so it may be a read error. CDR3 nucleotides: TGCGCCAGCAGCTTTGGGCAATACGAGCAGTACTTC. Encoded protein: CASSFGQYEQYF. J is TRBJ2-7 and V is TRBV5-1; the D is unclear. Germline-derived CDR1 and CDR2 are SGHRS and YFSETQ. Deletions cut 2 bases from V and 4 bases from J, with 7 bases between. The CDR3 runs 12 residues.

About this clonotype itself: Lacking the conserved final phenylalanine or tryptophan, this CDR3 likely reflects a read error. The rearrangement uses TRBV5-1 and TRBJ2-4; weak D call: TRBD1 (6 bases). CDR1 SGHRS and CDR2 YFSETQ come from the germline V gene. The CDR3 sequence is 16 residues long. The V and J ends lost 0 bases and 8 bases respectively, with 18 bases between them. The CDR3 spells CASSLVQGPDMDIQYI. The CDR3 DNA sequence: TGCGCCAGCAGCTTGGTTCAGGGGCCGGATATGGACATTCAGTACATT.

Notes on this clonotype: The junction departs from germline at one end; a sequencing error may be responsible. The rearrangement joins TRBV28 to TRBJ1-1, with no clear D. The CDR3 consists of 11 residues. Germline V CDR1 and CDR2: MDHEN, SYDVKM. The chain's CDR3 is CASTLSAEAFF. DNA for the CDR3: TGTGCCAGCACTTTAAGCGCTGAGGCTTTCTTT.

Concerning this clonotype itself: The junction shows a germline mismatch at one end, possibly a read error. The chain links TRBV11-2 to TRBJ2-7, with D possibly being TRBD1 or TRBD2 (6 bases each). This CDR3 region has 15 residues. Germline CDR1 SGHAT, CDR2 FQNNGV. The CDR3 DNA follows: TGTACCAGCAACTTAGGGCCGGGGGCTTCCTACGACCAGTACTTC. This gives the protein CTSNLGPGASYDQYF.

This CDR3 reads CASSQTGGRNTIYF. The DNA of the CDR3 is TGTGCCAGCAGTCAGACAGGGGGCAGAAACACCATATATTTT. The rearrangement uses TRBV28 and TRBJ1-3; 10 bases match TRBD1. CDR3 size: 14 residues. J lost 5 bases, V lost 5 bases, and 3 bases had no gene match. Germline V CDR1 and CDR2: MDHEN, SYDVKM.